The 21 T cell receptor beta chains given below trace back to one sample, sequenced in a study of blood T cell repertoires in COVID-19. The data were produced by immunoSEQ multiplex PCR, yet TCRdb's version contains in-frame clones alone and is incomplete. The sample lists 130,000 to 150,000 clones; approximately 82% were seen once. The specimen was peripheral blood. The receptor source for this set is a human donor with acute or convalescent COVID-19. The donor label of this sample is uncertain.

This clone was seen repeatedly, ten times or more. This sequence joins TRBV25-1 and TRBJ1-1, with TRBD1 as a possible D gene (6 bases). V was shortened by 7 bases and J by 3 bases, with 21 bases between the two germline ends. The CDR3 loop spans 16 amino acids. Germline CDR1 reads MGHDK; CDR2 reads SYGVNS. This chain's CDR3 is CASTPGTGFGDTEAFF. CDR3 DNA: TGTGCCAGCACTCCCGGCACAGGGTTCGGGGACACTGAAGCTTTCTTT.

CDR3 residues: CAWSVGAGQDQPQHF. The CDR3 bases are TGTGCCTGGAGTGTAGGTGCGGGTCAAGATCAGCCCCAGCATTTT. The chain has TRBV30 and TRBJ1-5; no firm D call. The CDR3 is 15 residues long. CDR1 and CDR2 (germline): GTSNPN, SVGIG (reference sequence). V shed 0 bases and J shed 5 bases, with 14 bases lying between them.

CDR3 in amino acids: CASSVRDRSYEQYF. Written as DNA, the CDR3 is TGTGCCAGCAGCGTCCGGGACAGAAGCTACGAGCAGTACTTC. The chain joins TRBV9 to TRBJ2-7, with 7 bases aligning to TRBD1. CDR1 and CDR2 (germline): SGDLS, YYNGEE. The CDR3 is made up of 14 amino acids. Unmatched junction bases numbered 5, after V lost 2 bases and J lost 3 bases.

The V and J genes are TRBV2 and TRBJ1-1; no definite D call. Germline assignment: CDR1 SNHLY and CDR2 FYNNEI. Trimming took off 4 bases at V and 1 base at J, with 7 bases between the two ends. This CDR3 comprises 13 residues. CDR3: CASSAYGNTEAFF. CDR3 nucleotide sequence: TGTGCCAGCAGTGCCTATGGGAACACTGAAGCTTTCTTT.

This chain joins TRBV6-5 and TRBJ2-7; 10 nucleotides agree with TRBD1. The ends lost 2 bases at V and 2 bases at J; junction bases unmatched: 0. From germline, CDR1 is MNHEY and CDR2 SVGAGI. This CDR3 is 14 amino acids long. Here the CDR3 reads CASSYGQGAYEQYF. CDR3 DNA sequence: TGTGCCAGCAGTTACGGACAGGGGGCCTACGAGCAGTACTTC.

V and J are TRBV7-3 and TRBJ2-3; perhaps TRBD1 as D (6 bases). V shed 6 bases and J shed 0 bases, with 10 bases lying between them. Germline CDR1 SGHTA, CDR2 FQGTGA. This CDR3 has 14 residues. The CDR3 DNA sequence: TGTGCCAGCAGTGTGGGACATAGCACAGATACGCAGTATTTT. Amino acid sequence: CASSVGHSTDTQYF.

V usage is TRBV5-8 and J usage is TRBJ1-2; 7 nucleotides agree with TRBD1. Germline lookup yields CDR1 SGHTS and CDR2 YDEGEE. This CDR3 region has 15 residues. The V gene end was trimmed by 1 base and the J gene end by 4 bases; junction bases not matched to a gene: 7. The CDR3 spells CASSLTNRGSYGYTF. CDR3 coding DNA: TGTGCCAGCAGCTTGACCAACAGGGGAAGCTATGGCTACACCTTC.

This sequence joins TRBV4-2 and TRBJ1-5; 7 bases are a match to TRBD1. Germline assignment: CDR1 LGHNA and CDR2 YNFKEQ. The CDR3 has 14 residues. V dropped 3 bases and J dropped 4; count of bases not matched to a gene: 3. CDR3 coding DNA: TGTGCCAGCAGCCAGGGGACAGCAAATCAGCCCCAGCATTTT. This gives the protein CASSQGTANQPQHF.

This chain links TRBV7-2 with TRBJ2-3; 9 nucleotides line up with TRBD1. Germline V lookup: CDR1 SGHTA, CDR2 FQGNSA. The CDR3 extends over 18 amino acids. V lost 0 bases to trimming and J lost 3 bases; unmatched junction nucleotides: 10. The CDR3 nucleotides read TGTGCCAGCAGCTTAGCGGCTTCGAGGACAGGGGAGACAGATACGCAGTATTTT. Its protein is CASSLAASRTGETDTQYF.

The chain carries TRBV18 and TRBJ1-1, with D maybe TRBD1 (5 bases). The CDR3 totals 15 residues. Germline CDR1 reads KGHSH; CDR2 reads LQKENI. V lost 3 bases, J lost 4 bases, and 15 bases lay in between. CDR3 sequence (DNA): TGTGCCAGCTCACCCACGGTGCAGGGTCCCACTGAAGCTTTCTTT. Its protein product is CASSPTVQGPTEAFF. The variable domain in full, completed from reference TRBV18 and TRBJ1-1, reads NAGVMQNPRHLVRRRGQEARLRCSPMKGHSHVYWYRQLPEEGLKFMVYLQKENIIDESGMPKERFSAEFPKEGPSILRIQQVVRGDSAAYFCASSPTVQGPTEAFFGQGTRLTVV.

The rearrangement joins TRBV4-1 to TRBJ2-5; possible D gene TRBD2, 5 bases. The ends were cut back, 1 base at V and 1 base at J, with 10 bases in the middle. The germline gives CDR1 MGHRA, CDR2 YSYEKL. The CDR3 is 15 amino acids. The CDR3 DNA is TGCGCCAGCAGCCAAGGGGTCGGGATCCAAGAGACCCAGTACTTC. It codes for CASSQGVGIQETQYF.

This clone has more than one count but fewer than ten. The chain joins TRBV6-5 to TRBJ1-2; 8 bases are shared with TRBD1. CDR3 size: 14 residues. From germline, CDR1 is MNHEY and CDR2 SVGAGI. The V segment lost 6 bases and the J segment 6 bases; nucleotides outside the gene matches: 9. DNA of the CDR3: TGTGCCAGCAGGCCGTCCAGGGGGCTCAATGGCTACACCTTC. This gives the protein CASRPSRGLNGYTF.

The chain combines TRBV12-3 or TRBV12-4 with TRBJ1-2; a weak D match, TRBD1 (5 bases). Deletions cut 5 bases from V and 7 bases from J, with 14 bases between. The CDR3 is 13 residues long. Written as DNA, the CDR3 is TGTGCCAGCAGTCCCCAAGTAGGGGTTGGCTACACCTTC. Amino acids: CASSPQVGVGYTF.

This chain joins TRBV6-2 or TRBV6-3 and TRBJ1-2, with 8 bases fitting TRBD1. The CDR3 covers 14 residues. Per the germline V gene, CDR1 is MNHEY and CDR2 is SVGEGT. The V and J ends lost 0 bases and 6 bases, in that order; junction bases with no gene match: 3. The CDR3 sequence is CASSYSDRVHGYTF. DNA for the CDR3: TGTGCCAGCAGTTACTCGGACAGGGTACATGGCTACACCTTC.

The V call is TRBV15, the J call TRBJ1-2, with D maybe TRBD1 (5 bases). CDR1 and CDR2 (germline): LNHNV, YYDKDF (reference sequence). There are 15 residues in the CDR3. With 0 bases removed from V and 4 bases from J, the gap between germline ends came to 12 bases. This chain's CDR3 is CATSRDTGGIYGYTF. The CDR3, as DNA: TGTGCCACCAGCAGAGATACCGGGGGTATCTATGGCTACACCTTC.

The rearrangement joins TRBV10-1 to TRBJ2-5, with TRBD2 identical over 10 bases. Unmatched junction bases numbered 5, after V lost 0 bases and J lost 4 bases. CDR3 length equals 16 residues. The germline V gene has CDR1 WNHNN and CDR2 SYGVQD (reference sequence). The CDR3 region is CASSESASGGLETQYF. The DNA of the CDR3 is TGCGCCAGCAGTGAGTCGGCTAGCGGGGGCTTAGAGACCCAGTACTTC.

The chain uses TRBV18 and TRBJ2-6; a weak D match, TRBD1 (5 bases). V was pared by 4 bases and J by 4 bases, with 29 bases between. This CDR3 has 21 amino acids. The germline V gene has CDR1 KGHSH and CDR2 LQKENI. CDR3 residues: CASSRAGPGSPGAKGANVLTF. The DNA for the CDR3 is TGTGCCAGCTCACGGGCAGGGCCTGGTTCGCCTGGTGCAAAAGGGGCCAACGTCCTGACTTTC.

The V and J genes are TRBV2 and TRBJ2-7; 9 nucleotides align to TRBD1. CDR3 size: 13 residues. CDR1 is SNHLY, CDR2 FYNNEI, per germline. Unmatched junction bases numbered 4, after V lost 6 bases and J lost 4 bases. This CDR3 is CASREGTGYEQYF. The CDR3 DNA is TGTGCCAGCAGGGAGGGGACAGGGTACGAGCAGTACTTC.

CDR3 sequence (DNA): TGTGCCAGTAGGGGCAGGGGGGCCCCTAGCACTGAAGCTTTCTTT. Protein product: CASRGRGAPSTEAFF. The chain links TRBV19 to TRBJ1-1, with 7 nucleotides matching TRBD1. The CDR3 is made up of 15 amino acids. Per germline, CDR1 LNHDA and CDR2 SQIVND (reference sequence). V lost 6 bases to trimming and J lost 4 bases; unmatched junction nucleotides: 11.

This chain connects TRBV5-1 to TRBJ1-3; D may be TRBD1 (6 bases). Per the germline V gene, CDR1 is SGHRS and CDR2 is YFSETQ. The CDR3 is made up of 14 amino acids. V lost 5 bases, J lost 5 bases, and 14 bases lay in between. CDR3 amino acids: CASSPGTLRNTIYF. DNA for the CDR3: TGCGCCAGCAGTCCTGGGACACTACGAAACACCATATATTTT.

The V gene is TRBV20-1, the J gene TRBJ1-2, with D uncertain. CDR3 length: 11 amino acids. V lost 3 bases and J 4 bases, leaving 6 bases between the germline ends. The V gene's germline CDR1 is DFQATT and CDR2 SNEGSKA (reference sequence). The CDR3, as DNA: TGCAGTGCTAGCCAGGCCTATGGCTACACCTTC. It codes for CSASQAYGYTF.